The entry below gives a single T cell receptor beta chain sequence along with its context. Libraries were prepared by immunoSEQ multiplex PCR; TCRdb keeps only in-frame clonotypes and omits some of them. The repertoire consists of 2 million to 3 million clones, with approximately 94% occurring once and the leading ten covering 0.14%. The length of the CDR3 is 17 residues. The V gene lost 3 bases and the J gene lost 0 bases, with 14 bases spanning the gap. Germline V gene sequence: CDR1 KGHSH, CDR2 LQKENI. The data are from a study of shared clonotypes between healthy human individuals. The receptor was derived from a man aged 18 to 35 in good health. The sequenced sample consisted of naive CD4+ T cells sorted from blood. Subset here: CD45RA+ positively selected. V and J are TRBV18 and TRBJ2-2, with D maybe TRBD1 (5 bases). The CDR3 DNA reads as TGTGCCAGCTCACCTCAACAGGCGGCCTCGAACACCGGGGAGCTGTTTTTT. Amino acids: CASSPQQAASNTGELFF.